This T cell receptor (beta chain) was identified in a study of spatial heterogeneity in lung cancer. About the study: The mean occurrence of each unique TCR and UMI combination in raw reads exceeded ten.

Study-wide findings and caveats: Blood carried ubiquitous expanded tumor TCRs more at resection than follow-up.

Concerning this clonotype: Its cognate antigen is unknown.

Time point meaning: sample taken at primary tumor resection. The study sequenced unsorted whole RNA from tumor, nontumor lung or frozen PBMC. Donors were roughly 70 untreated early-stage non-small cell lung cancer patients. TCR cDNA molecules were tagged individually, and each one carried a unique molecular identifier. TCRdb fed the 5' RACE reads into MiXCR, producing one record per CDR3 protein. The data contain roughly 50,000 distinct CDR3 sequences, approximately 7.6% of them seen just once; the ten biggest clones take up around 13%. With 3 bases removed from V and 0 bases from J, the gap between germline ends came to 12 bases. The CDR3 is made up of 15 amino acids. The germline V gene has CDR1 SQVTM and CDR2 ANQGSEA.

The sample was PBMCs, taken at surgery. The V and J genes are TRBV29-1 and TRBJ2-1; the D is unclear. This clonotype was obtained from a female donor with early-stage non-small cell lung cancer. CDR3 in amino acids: CSVELWGYSYNEQFF. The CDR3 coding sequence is TGCAGCGTTGAGCTTTGGGGTTACTCCTACAATGAGCAGTTCTTC.